The 20 T cell receptor beta chains given below trace back to one sample, sequenced in a study of CD8 T cells in Susac syndrome. When the RNA was reverse transcribed, random hexamers were used with an input of roughly 0.45 to 1 ug. TCRdb used MiXCR to reprocess the immunoSEQ multiplex PCR reads, holding one entry per CDR3 protein. The repertoire holds around 200,000 distinct CDR3 sequences, with more than 85% as singletons. The sequenced sample consisted of CD4+ T cells from PBMCs. The receptors originated from a human donor with multiple sclerosis.

The rearrangement uses TRBV3-1 and TRBJ2-5, with a possible D match to TRBD1 (5 bases). The ends were cut back, 8 bases at V and 6 bases at J, with 16 bases in the middle. CDR1 LGHDT and CDR2 YNNKEL come from the germline V gene (reference sequence). The CDR3 loop spans 13 amino acids. CDR3: CASSPDNVKTQYF. CDR3 bases: TGTGCCAGCTCCCCGGACAACGTCAAGACCCAGTACTTC.

The chain has TRBV6-5 and TRBJ2-7, with D possibly matching TRBD1 (6 bases). V dropped 5 bases and J dropped 3 bases, with 14 bases sitting between them. The CDR3 consists of 14 residues. Germline assignment: CDR1 MNHEY and CDR2 SVGAGI. The CDR3 sequence: CASSPLDRNYEQYV. The CDR3 bases are TGTGCCAGCAGTCCATTAGACAGGAACTACGAGCAGTACGTC.

This chain links TRBV9 with TRBJ1-1; unclear D gene. Germline lookup yields CDR1 SGDLS and CDR2 YYNGEE. The CDR3 consists of 14 residues. Trimming left V 0 bases short and J 5 bases short, with 11 bases between. The CDR3 coding sequence is TGTGCCAGCAGCGTAGTAGGATTGGGGACTGAAGCTTTCTTT. It specifies CASSVVGLGTEAFF.

This CDR3 reads CSARGPGGPSTDTQYF. CDR3 coding DNA: TGCAGTGCTAGAGGTCCCGGGGGCCCTAGCACAGATACGCAGTATTTT. This chain connects TRBV20-1 to TRBJ2-3; TRBD1 or TRBD2 may be the D gene (6 bases each). This CDR3 region has 16 residues. Germline-derived CDR1 and CDR2 are DFQATT and SNEGSKA (reference sequence). With 1 base removed from V and 0 bases from J, the gap between germline ends came to 14 bases.

This clonotype has only one observation. This chain joins TRBV6-4 and TRBJ2-3; maybe TRBD2 (6 bases). Germline V gene sequence: CDR1 MRHNA, CDR2 SNTAGT. This CDR3 is 13 amino acids long. Trimming cost V 6 bases and J 2 bases, with 9 bases left between them. The DNA of the CDR3 is TGTGCCAGCAGGGGACTGAACACAGATACGCAGTATTTT. This sequence encodes CASRGLNTDTQYF.

The rearrangement joins TRBV30 to TRBJ1-2; no clear D gene. This CDR3 region has 12 residues. Trimming pared 5 bases from V and 2 bases from J, leaving 9 bases between. CDR1 and CDR2 from the germline V gene are GTSNPN and SVGIG (reference sequence). CDR3 nucleotide sequence: TGTGCCTGGGGAGGACTGAACTATGGCTACACCTTC. Residues: CAWGGLNYGYTF.

This clonotype was seen once. The chain employs TRBV20-1 and TRBJ1-2; tentative D call: TRBD1 (6 bases). The CDR3 has 14 amino acids. V was trimmed by 3 bases and J by 2 bases, leaving 13 bases between them. Germline CDR1 and CDR2: DFQATT and SNEGSKA (reference sequence). The CDR3: CSASLRQGNYGYTF. CDR3 sequence (DNA): TGCAGTGCTAGTCTACGGCAGGGGAACTATGGCTACACCTTC.

The chain's CDR3 is CASSFTSRGYQPQHF. CDR3 sequence (DNA): TGTGCCAGCAGTTTTACCAGTCGGGGGTATCAGCCCCAGCATTTT. V is TRBV12-3 or TRBV12-4 and J is TRBJ1-5; D possibly corresponds to TRBD1 (5 bases). CDR3 length equals 15 residues. V gave up 3 bases and J gave up 5 bases, with 14 bases separating them.

V and J are TRBV2 and TRBJ2-1; a possible D gene is TRBD2 (5 bases). The germline V gene has CDR1 SNHLY and CDR2 FYNNEI. The length of the CDR3 is 11 residues. Between the trimmed V and J ends, which lost 9 bases and 5 bases, there was a span of 8 bases. In nucleotides, the CDR3 is TGTGCCAGAGGACTGCACAATGAGCAGTTCTTC. Its protein product is CARGLHNEQFF.

The chain combines TRBV20-1 with TRBJ1-1; D unclear. Germline V lookup: CDR1 DFQATT, CDR2 SNEGSKA (reference sequence). Deletions cut 6 bases from V and 11 bases from J, with 13 bases between. CDR3 size: 10 residues. CDR3: CSAQVLVAFF. For the CDR3, the DNA is TGCAGTGCCCAAGTTTTGGTGGCTTTCTTT.

This sequence joins TRBV6-5 and TRBJ1-5, with TRBD1 identical over 9 bases. The CDR3 is 17 amino acids. The V gene's germline CDR1 is MNHEY and CDR2 SVGAGI. V lost 0 bases, J lost 0 bases, and 3 bases stayed unmatched. CDR3 sequence reads: CASSYSDRGYSNQPQHF. The CDR3 DNA reads TGTGCCAGCAGTTACTCGGACAGGGGATATAGCAATCAGCCCCAGCATTTT.

The rearrangement joins TRBV15 to TRBJ1-1; 8 nucleotides align to TRBD1. The CDR3 is made up of 16 amino acids. The trim removed 7 bases at V and 1 base at J, leaving 11 bases unmatched. CDR1 and CDR2 from the germline V gene are LNHNV and YYDKDF (reference sequence). The CDR3 here is CATNKILRGRNTEAFF. CDR3 bases: TGTGCCACCAACAAAATACTCAGGGGGCGGAACACTGAAGCTTTCTTT.

The table lists this clonotype with a count of one. The V gene is TRBV30, the J gene TRBJ2-2; D is perhaps TRBD1 or TRBD2 (5 bases each). V was cut by 2 bases and J by 6 bases, with 13 bases left in between. The CDR3 has 14 residues. The germline gives CDR1 GTSNPN, CDR2 SVGIG (reference sequence). The CDR3 DNA follows: TGTGCCTGGAGTCGGGACGGAGCCGCCGGGGAGCTGTTTTTT. It is translated as CAWSRDGAAGELFF.

The chain employs TRBV5-1 and TRBJ1-2; D call uncertain. The V gene's germline CDR1 is SGHRS and CDR2 YFSETQ. This CDR3 spans 13 amino acids. Trimming took 4 bases from V and 4 from J, leaving 11 bases between them. The CDR3 nucleotides are TGCGCCAGCAGCCGGACCCGGACCTATGGCTACACCTTC. It yields the protein CASSRTRTYGYTF. The complete variable domain, with remaining parts taken from reference TRBV5-1 and TRBJ1-2, reads KAGVTQTPRYLIKTRGQQVTLSCSPISGHRSVSWYQQTPGQGLQFLFEYFSETQRNKGNFPGRFSGRQFSNSRSEMNVSTLELGDSALYLCASSRTRTYGYTFGSGTRLTVV.

This chain connects TRBV9 to TRBJ2-4; TRBD1 agrees at 7 bases. The CDR3 has 14 amino acids. J lost 4 bases, V lost 3 bases, and 4 bases had no gene match. Germline CDR1 reads SGDLS; CDR2 reads YYNGEE. The CDR3 sequence: CASSAETGKNIQYF. The CDR3 nucleotides are TGTGCCAGCAGCGCTGAGACAGGGAAAAACATTCAGTACTTC.

There are a few counts of this clonotype. The rearrangement links TRBV7-2 to TRBJ2-1; no reliable D call. The V gene lost 2 bases and the J gene lost 7 bases, with 6 bases spanning the gap. CDR3 length: 12 amino acids. Germline CDR1 SGHTA, CDR2 FQGNSA. CDR3 DNA: TGTGCCAGCAGCTTAAGTGAGAATGAGCAGTTCTTC. This gives the protein CASSLSENEQFF.

The chain couples TRBV19 to TRBJ2-7, with D uncertain. Germline CDR1 LNHDA, CDR2 SQIVND (reference sequence). The length of the CDR3 is 12 residues. Trimming took off 5 bases at V and 0 bases at J, with 5 bases between the two ends. CDR3 in DNA: TGTGCCAGTAGTGAAGGCTCCTACGAGCAGTACTTC. This translates into CASSEGSYEQYF.

V and J are TRBV2 and TRBJ2-7; D ambiguous. V lost 3 bases and J lost 3, with 15 bases in between. The CDR3 sequence is 15 residues long. The germline CDR1 and CDR2 sequences are SNHLY and FYNNEI. In nucleotides, the CDR3 is TGTGCCAGCAGTGATGGCAGAGCAAGTTTCTACGAGCAGTACGTC. It translates to CASSDGRASFYEQYV.

V gene TRBV6-5 combines with J gene TRBJ2-7; D gene ambiguous. Germline CDR1 and CDR2: MNHEY and SVGAGI. This CDR3 is built from 16 residues. CDR3 bases: TGTGCCAGCAGTGACTCGGCAGCCCGCCTCTCCTACGAGCAGTACGTC. As protein: CASSDSAARLSYEQYV.

V gene TRBV6-5 combines with J gene TRBJ1-2; TRBD1 might be the D (6 bases). V was pared by 6 bases and J by 4 bases, with 12 bases between. This CDR3 spans 13 amino acids. Germline-derived CDR1 and CDR2 are MNHEY and SVGAGI. CDR3: CASSRQASYGYTF. The CDR3 coding sequence is TGTGCCAGCAGCCGACAGGCTTCCTATGGCTACACCTTC.